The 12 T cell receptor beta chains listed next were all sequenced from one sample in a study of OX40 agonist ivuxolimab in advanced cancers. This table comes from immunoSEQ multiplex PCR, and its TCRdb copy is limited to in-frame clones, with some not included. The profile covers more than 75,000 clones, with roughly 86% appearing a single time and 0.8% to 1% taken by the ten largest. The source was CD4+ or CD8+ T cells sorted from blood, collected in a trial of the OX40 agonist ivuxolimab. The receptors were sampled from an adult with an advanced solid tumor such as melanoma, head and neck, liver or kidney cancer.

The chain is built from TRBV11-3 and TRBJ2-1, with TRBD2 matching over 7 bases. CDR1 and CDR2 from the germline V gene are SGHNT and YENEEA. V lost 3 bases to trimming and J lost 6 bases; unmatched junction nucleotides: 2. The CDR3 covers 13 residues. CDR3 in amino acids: CASSFGGGNEQFF. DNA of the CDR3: TGTGCCAGCAGCTTTGGGGGGGGCAATGAGCAGTTCTTC. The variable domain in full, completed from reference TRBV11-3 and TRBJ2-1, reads EAGVVQSPRYKIIEKKQPVAFWCNPISGHNTLYWYLQNLGQGPELLIRYENEEAVDDSQLPKDRFSAERLKGVDSTLKIQPAELGDSAVYLCASSFGGGNEQFFGPGTRLTVL.

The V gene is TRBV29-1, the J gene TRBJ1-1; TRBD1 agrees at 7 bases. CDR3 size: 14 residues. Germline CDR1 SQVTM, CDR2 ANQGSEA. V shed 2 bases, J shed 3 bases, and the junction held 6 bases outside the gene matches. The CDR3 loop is CSVENRGLYTEAFF. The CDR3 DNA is TGCAGCGTTGAAAACAGGGGCTTATACACTGAAGCTTTCTTT.

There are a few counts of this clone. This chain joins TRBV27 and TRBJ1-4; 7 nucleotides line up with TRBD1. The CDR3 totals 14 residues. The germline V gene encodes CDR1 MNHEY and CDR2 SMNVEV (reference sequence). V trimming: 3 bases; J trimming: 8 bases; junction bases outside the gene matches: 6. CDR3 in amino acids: CASSFLGTDEKLFF. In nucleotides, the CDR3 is TGTGCCAGCAGTTTTTTGGGGACAGACGAAAAACTGTTTTTT.

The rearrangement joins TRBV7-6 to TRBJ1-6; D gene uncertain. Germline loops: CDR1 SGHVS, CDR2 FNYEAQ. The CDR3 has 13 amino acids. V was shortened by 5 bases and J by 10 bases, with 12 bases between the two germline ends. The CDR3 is CASSRDKRSPLHF. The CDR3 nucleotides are TGTGCCAGCAGCCGAGACAAAAGGTCACCCCTCCACTTT.

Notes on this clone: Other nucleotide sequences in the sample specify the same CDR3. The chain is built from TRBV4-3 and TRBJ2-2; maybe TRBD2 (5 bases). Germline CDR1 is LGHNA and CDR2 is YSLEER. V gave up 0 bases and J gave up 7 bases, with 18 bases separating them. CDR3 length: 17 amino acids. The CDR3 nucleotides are TGCGCCAGCAGCCAAGATCGAGGGCTAGCTATTAGCGGGGAGCTGTTTTTT. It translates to CASSQDRGLAISGELFF.

CDR3 protein: CASSLTSGSSYEQYF. The CDR3 DNA reads as TGTGCCAGCAGCTTAACTAGCGGGAGCTCCTACGAGCAGTACTTC. This chain connects TRBV11-2 to TRBJ2-7; 11 bases line up with TRBD2. With V trimmed by 2 bases and J by 0 bases, 0 bases remained unmatched. This CDR3 comprises 15 residues. Germline loops: CDR1 SGHAT, CDR2 FQNNGV.

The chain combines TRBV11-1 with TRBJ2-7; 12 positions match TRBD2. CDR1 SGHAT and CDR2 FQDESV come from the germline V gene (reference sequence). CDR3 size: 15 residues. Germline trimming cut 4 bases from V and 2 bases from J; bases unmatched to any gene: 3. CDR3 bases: TGTGCCAGCAGCTATAGGACTAGCGGGACCTACGAGCAGTACTTC. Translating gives CASSYRTSGTYEQYF.

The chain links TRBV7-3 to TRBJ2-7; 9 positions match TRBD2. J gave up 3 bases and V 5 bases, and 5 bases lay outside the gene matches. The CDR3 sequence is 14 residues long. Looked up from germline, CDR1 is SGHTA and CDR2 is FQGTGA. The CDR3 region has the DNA TGTGCCAGCAGCACCGTAGCGGGGGACTACGAGCAGTACTTC. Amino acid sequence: CASSTVAGDYEQYF.

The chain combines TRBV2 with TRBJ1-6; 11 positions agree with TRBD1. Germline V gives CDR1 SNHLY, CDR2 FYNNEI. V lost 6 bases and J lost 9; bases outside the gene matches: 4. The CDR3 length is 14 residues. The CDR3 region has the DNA TGTGCCAGCAGGGACAGGGGGCTAAGTTCACCCCTCCACTTT. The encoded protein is CASRDRGLSSPLHF.

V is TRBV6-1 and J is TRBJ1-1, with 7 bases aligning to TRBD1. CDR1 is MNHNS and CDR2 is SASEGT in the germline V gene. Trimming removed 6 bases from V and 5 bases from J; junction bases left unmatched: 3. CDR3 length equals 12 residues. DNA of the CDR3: TGTGCCAGCAGATTACAGGGGACTGAAGCTTTCTTT. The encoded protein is CASRLQGTEAFF.

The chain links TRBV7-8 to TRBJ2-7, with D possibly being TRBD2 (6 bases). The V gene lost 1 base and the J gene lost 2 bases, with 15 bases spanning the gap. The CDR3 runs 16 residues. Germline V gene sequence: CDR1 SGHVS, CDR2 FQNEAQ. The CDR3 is CASSLEAGTGAYEQYF. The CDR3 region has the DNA TGTGCCAGCAGCTTAGAAGCTGGGACTGGGGCCTACGAGCAGTACTTC.

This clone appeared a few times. CDR3 amino acids: CASSLQTDRIGNTIYF. The CDR3 DNA reads TGTGCCAGCAGCTTACAAACGGACAGAATCGGAAACACCATATATTTT. The chain joins TRBV5-6 to TRBJ1-3; possibly TRBD1 for D (6 bases). CDR1 is SGHDT and CDR2 is YYEEEE in the germline V gene. There are 16 residues in the CDR3. The germline V and J ends were trimmed by 2 bases and 4 bases, with 16 bases remaining between them.